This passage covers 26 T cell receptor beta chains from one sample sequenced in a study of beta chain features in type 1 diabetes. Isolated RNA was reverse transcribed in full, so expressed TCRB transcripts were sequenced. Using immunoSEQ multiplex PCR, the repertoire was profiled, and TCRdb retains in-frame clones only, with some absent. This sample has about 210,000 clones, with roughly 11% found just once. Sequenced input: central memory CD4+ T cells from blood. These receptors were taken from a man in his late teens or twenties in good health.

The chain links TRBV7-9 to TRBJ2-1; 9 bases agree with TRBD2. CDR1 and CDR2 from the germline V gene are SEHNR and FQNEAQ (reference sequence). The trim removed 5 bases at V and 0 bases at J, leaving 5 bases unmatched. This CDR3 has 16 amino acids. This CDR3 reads CASSPRLAASYNEQFF. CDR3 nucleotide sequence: TGTGCCAGCAGCCCCCGACTAGCGGCCTCCTACAATGAGCAGTTCTTC.

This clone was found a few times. In nucleotides, the CDR3 is TGTGCCAGCTCAGACTGGACAGGGCCAGGCGAGCAGTACTTC. It translates to CASSDWTGPGEQYF. The chain carries TRBV18 and TRBJ2-7; 8 bases fit TRBD1. The CDR3 runs to 14 residues. Germline CDR1 is KGHSH and CDR2 is LQKENI. Trimming removed 5 bases from V and 6 bases from J; junction bases left unmatched: 9. The variable domain in full, completed from reference TRBV18 and TRBJ2-7, reads NAGVMQNPRHLVRRRGQEARLRCSPMKGHSHVYWYRQLPEEGLKFMVYLQKENIIDESGMPKERFSAEFPKEGPSILRIQQVVRGDSAAYFCASSDWTGPGEQYFGPGTRLTVT.

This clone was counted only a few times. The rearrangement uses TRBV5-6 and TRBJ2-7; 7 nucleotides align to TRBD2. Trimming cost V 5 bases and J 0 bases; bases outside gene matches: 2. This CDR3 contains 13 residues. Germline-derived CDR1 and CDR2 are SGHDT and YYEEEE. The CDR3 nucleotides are TGTGCCAGCAGAGCGGGACGCTCCTACGAGCAGTACTTC. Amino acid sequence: CASRAGRSYEQYF.

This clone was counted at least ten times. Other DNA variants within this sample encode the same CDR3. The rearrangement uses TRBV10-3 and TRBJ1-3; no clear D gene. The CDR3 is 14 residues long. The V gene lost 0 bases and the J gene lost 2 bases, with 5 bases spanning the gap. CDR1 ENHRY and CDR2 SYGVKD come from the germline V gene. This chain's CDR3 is CAISESGTGNTIYF. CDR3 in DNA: TGTGCCATCAGTGAGTCGGGGACTGGAAACACCATATATTTT.

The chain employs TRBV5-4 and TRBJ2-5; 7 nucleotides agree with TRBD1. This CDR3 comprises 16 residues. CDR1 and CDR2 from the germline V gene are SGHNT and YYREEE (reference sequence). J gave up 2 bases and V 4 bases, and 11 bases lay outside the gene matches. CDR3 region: CASSQGGAGLQETQYF. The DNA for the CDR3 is TGTGCCAGCAGCCAAGGGGGCGCCGGACTTCAAGAGACCCAGTACTTC.

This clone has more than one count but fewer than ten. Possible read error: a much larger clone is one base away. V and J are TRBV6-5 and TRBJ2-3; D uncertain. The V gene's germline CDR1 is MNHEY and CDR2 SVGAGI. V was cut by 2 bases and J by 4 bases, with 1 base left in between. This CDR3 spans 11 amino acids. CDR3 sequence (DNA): TGTGCCAGCAGTTACCCAGATACGCAGTATTTT. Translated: CASSYPDTQYF.

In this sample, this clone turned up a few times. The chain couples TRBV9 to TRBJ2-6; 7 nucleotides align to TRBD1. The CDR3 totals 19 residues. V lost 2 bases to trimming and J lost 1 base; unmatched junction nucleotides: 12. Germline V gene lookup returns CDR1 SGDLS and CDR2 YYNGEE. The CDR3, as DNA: TGTGCCAGCAGCGTCCGGGGATGGGACAGCCAATCTGGGGCCAACGTCCTGACTTTC. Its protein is CASSVRGWDSQSGANVLTF.

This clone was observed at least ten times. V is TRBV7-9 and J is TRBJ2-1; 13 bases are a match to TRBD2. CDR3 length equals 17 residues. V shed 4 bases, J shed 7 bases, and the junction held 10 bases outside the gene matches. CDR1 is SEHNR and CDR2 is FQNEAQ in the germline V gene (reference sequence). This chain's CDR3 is CASSSPGGTSGKNEQFF. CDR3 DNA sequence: TGTGCCAGCAGCTCCCCAGGCGGGACTAGCGGGAAGAATGAGCAGTTCTTC.

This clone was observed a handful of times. The CDR3 sequence: CSAMFQETQYF. The CDR3 DNA sequence: TGCAGTGCCATGTTCCAAGAGACCCAGTACTTC. The chain carries TRBV20-1 and TRBJ2-5, with D uncertain. In germline, CDR1 is DFQATT, CDR2 SNEGSKA (reference sequence). The V gene lost 6 bases and the J gene lost 1 base, with 6 bases spanning the gap. This CDR3 contains 11 residues.

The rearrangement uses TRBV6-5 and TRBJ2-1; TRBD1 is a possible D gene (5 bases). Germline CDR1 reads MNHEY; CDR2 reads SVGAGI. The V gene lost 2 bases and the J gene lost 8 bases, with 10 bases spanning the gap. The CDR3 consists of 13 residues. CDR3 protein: CASSYVQGYEQFF. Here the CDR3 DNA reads TGTGCCAGCAGTTACGTGCAGGGCTATGAGCAGTTCTTC.

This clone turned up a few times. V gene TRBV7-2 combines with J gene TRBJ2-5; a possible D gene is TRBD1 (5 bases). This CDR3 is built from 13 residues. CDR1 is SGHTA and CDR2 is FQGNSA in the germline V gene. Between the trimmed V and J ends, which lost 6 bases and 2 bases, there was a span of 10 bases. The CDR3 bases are TGTGCCAGCAGTAGGGGCGGTCAAGAGACCCAGTACTTC. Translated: CASSRGGQETQYF.

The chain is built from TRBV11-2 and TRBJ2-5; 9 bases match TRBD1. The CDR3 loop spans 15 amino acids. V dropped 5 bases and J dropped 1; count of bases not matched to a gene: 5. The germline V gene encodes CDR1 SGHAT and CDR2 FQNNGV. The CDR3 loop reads CASSRGQGVQETQYF. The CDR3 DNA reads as TGTGCCAGCAGCAGGGGACAGGGTGTCCAAGAGACCCAGTACTTC. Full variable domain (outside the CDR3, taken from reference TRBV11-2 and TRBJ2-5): EAGVAQSPRYKIIEKRQSVAFWCNPISGHATLYWYQQILGQGPKLLIQFQNNGVVDDSQLPKDRFSAERLKGVDSTLKIQPAKLEDSAVYLCASSRGQGVQETQYFGPGTRLLVL.

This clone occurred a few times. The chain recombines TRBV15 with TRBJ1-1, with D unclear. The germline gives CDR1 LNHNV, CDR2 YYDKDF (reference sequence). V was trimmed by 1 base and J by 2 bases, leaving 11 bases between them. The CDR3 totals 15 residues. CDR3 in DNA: TGTGCCACCAGCAGAGGTCAATGGGGAAACACTGAAGCTTTCTTT. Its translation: CATSRGQWGNTEAFF. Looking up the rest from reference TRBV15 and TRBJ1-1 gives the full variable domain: DAMVIQNPRYQVTQFGKPVTLSCSQTLNHNVMYWYQQKSSQAPKLLFHYYDKDFNNEADTPDNFQSRRPNTSFCFLDIRSPGLGDTAMYLCATSRGQWGNTEAFFGQGTRLTVV.

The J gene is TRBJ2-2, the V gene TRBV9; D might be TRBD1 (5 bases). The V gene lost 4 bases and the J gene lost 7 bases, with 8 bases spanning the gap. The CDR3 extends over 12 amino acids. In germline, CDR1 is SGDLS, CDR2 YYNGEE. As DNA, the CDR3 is TGTGCCAGCAGCCTTAGGGGCGGGGAGCTGTTTTTT. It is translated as CASSLRGGELFF. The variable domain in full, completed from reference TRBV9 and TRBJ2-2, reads DSGVTQTPKHLITATGQRVTLRCSPRSGDLSVYWYQQSLDQGLQFLIQYYNGEERAKGNILERFSAQQFPDLHSELNLSSLELGDSALYFCASSLRGGELFFGEGSRLTVL.

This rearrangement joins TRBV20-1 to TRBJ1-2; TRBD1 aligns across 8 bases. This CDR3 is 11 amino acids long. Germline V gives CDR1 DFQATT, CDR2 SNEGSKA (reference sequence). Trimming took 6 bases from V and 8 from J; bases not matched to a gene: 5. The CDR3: CSANYRGGYTF. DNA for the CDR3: TGCAGTGCAAACTACAGGGGGGGCTACACCTTC.

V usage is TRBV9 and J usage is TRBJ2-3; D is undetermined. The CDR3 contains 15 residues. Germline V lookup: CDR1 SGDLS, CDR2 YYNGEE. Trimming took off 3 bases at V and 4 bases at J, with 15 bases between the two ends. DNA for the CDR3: TGTGCCAGCAGCGCTTCAAGAGAACCCCCAGATACGCAGTATTTT. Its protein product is CASSASREPPDTQYF. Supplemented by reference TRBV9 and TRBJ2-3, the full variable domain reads DSGVTQTPKHLITATGQRVTLRCSPRSGDLSVYWYQQSLDQGLQFLIQYYNGEERAKGNILERFSAQQFPDLHSELNLSSLELGDSALYFCASSASREPPDTQYFGPGTRLTVL.

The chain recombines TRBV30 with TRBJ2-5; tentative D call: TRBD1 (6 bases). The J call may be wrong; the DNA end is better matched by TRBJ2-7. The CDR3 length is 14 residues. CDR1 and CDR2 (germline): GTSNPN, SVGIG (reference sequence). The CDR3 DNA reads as TGTGCCTGGAGGAGGACAGCCTCATCCTACGAGCAGTACTTC. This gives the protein CAWRRTASSYEQYF.

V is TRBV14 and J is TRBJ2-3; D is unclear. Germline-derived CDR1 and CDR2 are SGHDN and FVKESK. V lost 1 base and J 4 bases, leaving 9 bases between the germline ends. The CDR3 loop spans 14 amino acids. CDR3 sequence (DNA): TGTGCCAGCAGCCAAGTAAGGGTTCCAGATACGCAGTATTTT. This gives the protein CASSQVRVPDTQYF.

The CDR3, as DNA: TGTGCCAGCAGTGAATTAGGAGGAGGTGAAAAACTGTTTTTT. Its translation is CASSELGGGEKLFF. The V and J genes are TRBV25-1 and TRBJ1-4; D gene uncertain. The V end lost 1 base, the J end lost 7 bases, and 10 bases lay between the germline ends. The length of the CDR3 is 14 residues. CDR1 and CDR2 from the germline V gene are MGHDK and SYGVNS.

CDR3 bases: TGTGCCAGCAGCTTTTACGTCCGTGAGCAGTTCTTC. Amino acids: CASSFYVREQFF. The chain links TRBV7-2 to TRBJ2-1; no clear D gene. The germline V gene has CDR1 SGHTA and CDR2 FQGNSA. V shed 3 bases and J shed 9 bases, with 9 bases lying between them. The CDR3 totals 12 residues.

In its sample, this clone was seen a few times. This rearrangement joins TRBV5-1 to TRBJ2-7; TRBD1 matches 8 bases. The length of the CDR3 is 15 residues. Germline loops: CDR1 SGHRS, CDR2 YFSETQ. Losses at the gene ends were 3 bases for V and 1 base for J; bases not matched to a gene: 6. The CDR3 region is CASSWLGTGSYEQYF. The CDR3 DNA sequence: TGCGCCAGCAGCTGGTTGGGGACAGGTTCCTACGAGCAGTACTTC.

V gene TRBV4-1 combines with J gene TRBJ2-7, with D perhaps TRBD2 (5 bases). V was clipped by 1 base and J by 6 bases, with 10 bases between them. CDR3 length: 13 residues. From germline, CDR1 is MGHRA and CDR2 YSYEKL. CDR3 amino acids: CASSQVPGSEQYF. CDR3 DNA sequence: TGCGCCAGCAGCCAAGTGCCGGGATCCGAGCAGTACTTC.

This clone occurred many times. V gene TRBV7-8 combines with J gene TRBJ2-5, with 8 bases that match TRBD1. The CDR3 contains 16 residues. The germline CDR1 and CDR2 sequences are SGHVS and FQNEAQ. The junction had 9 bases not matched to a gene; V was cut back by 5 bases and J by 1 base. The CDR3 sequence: CASSLWTGRLQETQYF. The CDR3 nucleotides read TGTGCCAGCAGCCTCTGGACAGGGCGGCTCCAAGAGACCCAGTACTTC.

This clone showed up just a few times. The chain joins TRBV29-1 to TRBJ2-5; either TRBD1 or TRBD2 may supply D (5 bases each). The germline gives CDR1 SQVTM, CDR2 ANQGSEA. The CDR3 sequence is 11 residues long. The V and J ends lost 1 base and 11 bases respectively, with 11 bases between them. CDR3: CSVEAGTKQYF. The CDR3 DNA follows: TGCAGCGTTGAAGCAGGGACGAAACAGTACTTC.

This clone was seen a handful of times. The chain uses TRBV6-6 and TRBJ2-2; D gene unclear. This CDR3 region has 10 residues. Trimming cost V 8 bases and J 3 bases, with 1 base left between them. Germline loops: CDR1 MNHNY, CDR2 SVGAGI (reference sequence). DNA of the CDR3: TGTGCCAGCTACACCGGGGAGCTGTTTTTT. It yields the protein CASYTGELFF.

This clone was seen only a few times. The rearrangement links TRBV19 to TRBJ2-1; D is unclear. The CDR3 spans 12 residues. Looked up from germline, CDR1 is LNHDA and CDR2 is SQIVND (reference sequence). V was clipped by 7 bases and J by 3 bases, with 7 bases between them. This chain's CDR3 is CASKDLYNEQFF. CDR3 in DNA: TGTGCCAGTAAGGACCTCTACAATGAGCAGTTCTTC. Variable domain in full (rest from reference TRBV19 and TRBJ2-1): DGGITQSPKYLFRKEGQNVTLSCEQNLNHDAMYWYRQDPGQGLRLIYYSQIVNDFQKGDIAEGYSVSREKKESFPLTVTSAQKNPTAFYLCASKDLYNEQFFGPGTRLTVL.